The rows below give T cell receptor beta chains drawn from one sample of a study of blood T cell repertoires in COVID-19. Profiled with immunoSEQ multiplex PCR; TCRdb holds only in-frame clones, not every one. The top ten hold under 8% of the sample, which has over 300,000 clones, around 89% seen once. Sequencing used peripheral blood. The receptor source for this set is a man younger than 35 who had recovered from COVID-19. CDR3s leave out the opening cysteine and the closing phenylalanine or tryptophan. Fields, in order: V gene, J gene, clone size, CDR3 protein. Rows give clone size only sometimes, using once, few, many, or a class for an expanded clone.

>TRBV19|TRBJ1-1|-
ASSRWTGGGNTEAF
>TRBV6-6|TRBJ1-3|-
ASSYSSGPSGNTIY
>TRBV7-3|TRBJ1-1|-
ASSFGTAFGTEAF
>TRBV19|TRBJ1-1|-
ASSVGLGSVNTEAF
>TRBV7-6|TRBJ2-1|-
ASSLWGSGTDEQF
>TRBV7-9|TRBJ2-3|-
ASSLEVPSGAGDTQY
>TRBV6-4|TRBJ2-3|-
ASSDSGGGTDTQY
>TRBV6-5|TRBJ2-5|-
ASRVLAGETQY
>TRBV18|TRBJ1-5|once
ASSPDSNSNQPQH
>TRBV3-1/TRBV3-2|TRBJ1-6|-
ASSQRYSSYNSPLH
>TRBV5-1|TRBJ1-2|-
ASSPGTGPGYGYT
>TRBV5-4|TRBJ1-1|-
ASSTHRGNTEAF
>TRBV6-5|TRBJ2-1|few
ASSYGSGRANEQF
>TRBV4-2|TRBJ1-4|-
ASSHPPLGGGGEKLF
>TRBV6-5|TRBJ2-7|-
ASSLGLADTYEQY
>TRBV5-1|TRBJ2-2|-
ASSLLAGGPNTGELF
>TRBV18|TRBJ2-7|-
ASSPPGLAAYEQY
>TRBV15|TRBJ2-2|-
ATRIGESGELF
>TRBV5-4|TRBJ2-3|-
ASSLAGGAPTDTQY
>TRBV29-1|TRBJ1-1|-
SVVDRVFSEAF
>TRBV6-5|TRBJ1-3|-
ASSYSPGGSGNTIY
>TRBV11-3|TRBJ2-3|few
ASSLATDTQY
>TRBV6-2/TRBV6-3|TRBJ1-1|-
ASSYQGPGTEAF
>TRBV2|TRBJ2-7|many
ASSEGGARYEQY
>TRBV6-5|TRBJ2-7|-
ASSYVGTSSYEQY
>TRBV6-1|TRBJ1-1|-
ASSDFQGRITEAF
>TRBV6-1|TRBJ2-7|-
ASSELVTGTYEQY
>TRBV5-1|TRBJ1-1|-
ASSSEPGEPEAF
>TRBV14|TRBJ1-2|-
ASSHATHQYGYT
>TRBV15|TRBJ1-1|-
ATSAWDSYTEAF
>TRBV2|TRBJ1-5|-
ASSPDRGVSNQPQH
>TRBV18|TRBJ2-1|once
ASSPRGTHNEQF
>TRBV7-9|TRBJ2-7|-
ASTTGSGSPYEQY
>TRBV5-5|TRBJ2-7|-
ASTPVDYSYEQY
>TRBV19|TRBJ2-1|-
ASSMGSPGEQF
>TRBV6-5|TRBJ1-2|few
ASSPNRVEGYT
>TRBV10-3|TRBJ1-5|-
AITGTLDQPQH
>TRBV4-2|TRBJ2-1|few
ASSQQSRSSYNEQF
>TRBV6-5|TRBJ2-3|-
ASSRTSGSTDTQY
>TRBV27|TRBJ2-1|-
ASSLRASGYSSYNEQF
>TRBV3-1/TRBV3-2|TRBJ2-2|-
ASSQGWLAGDNTGELF
>TRBV5-8|TRBJ2-5|few
ASSQDRGQETQY
>TRBV10-3|TRBJ1-1|few
AISLGGEGTEAF
>TRBV7-6|TRBJ2-3|-
ASSFGGRDTQY
>TRBV6-4|TRBJ2-2|-
ASSPQGTGELF
>TRBV18|TRBJ2-1|-
ASSPLDRVRGEQF
>TRBV9|TRBJ1-5|-
ASSGPQGQGGSDQPQH
>TRBV15|TRBJ2-1|-
ATSSVLTLGGANEQF
>TRBV11-1|TRBJ1-4|-
ASSPAVGQDEEKLF
>TRBV11-2|TRBJ1-1|-
ASEAGPEAF
>TRBV6-5|TRBJ2-3|-
ASSQDRAVDTQY
>TRBV24-1|TRBJ2-1|-
ATSDRDRGYEQF
>TRBV2|TRBJ1-2|-
ASSDPGTGVYGYT
>TRBV6-5|TRBJ1-1|-
ASSYRRDRNTEAF
>TRBV6-1|TRBJ1-2|few
ASSEGRPSGYGYT
>TRBV7-3|TRBJ2-3|-
ASSSDRGPDTQY
>TRBV5-5|TRBJ2-3|-
ASSLNGGALADTQY